The clone carrying this TCR beta chain showed up just a few times. Its antigen remains unknown. These data belong to a study of response to subunit inactivated influenza vaccine. TCRdb reprocessed the RT-PCR reads with MiXCR, giving one entry per CDR3 protein. Of 450,000 to 500,000 distinct CDR3 sequences in the sample, around 9.9% are singletons; the top ten hold approximately 12%. Findings of the study overall: Few new T cells, the authors suggested, are recruited by each seasonal influenza vaccination.

Between the trimmed V and J ends, which lost 8 bases and 0 bases, there was a span of 14 bases. This CDR3 spans 14 amino acids. The V call is TRBV12-3 or TRBV12-4, the J call TRBJ2-7; D assignment may be TRBD1 or TRBD2 (5 bases each). The sequenced sample was PBMCs from blood, obtained around seven weeks after vaccination. This TCR was recovered from a man aged 50 or older who received an inactivated influenza vaccine. The CDR3 sequence is CASPGPPHSYEQYF. The CDR3 nucleotides read TGTGCCAGCCCGGGACCACCCCACTCCTACGAGCAGTACTTC.